This passage covers 8 T cell receptor beta chains from one sample sequenced in a study of identifying expanded T cells in peripheral blood. Repertoires were generated with immunoSEQ multiplex PCR, while TCRdb's copy carries only in-frame clones and drops some. The sample comprises some 91,000 clones, about nine tenths of which are singletons, and roughly 4% rests with the top ten. The specimen was blood. Receptors originate from a person aged 18 to 75 in good health.

This clone was observed a single time. The J gene is TRBJ1-1, the V gene TRBV19, with 8 nucleotides matching TRBD1. This CDR3 region has 14 residues. Germline trimming cut 4 bases from V and 4 bases from J; bases unmatched to any gene: 5. Looked up from germline, CDR1 is LNHDA and CDR2 is SQIVND (reference sequence). CDR3: CASSKTGAATEAFF. The CDR3 DNA reads as TGTGCCAGTAGTAAGACAGGGGCCGCCACTGAAGCTTTCTTT.

The V call is TRBV14, the J call TRBJ2-2; D remains ambiguous. The germline V gene encodes CDR1 SGHDN and CDR2 FVKESK. Trimming cost V 1 base and J 5 bases, with 5 bases left between them. CDR3 length equals 13 residues. CDR3 nucleotide sequence: TGTGCCAGCAGCCAAGCAGTAACCGGGGAGCTGTTTTTT. It specifies CASSQAVTGELFF.

The rearrangement uses TRBV4-2 and TRBJ2-1, with D unresolved. Trimming took off 4 bases at V and 4 bases at J, with 20 bases between the two ends. Germline V lookup: CDR1 LGHNA, CDR2 YNFKEQ. The CDR3 extends over 17 amino acids. The CDR3 loop reads CASSRQGDSEEYNEQFF. The CDR3 DNA is TGTGCCAGCAGCCGCCAAGGAGACTCCGAGGAGTACAATGAGCAGTTCTTC.

This rearrangement joins TRBV5-4 to TRBJ1-1, with D possibly matching TRBD1 (6 bases). The CDR3 is 14 amino acids. V dropped 0 bases and J dropped 11 bases, with 17 bases sitting between them. Germline V gene lookup returns CDR1 SGHNT and CDR2 YYREEE (reference sequence). CDR3 protein: CASSLGDPGHPAFF. The CDR3 DNA follows: TGTGCCAGCAGCTTGGGGGACCCGGGACACCCGGCTTTCTTT.

Notes on this clone: Other DNA sequences in the same sample also yield this CDR3. CDR3 sequence reads: CASLGGRGSNTEAFF. CDR3 nucleotide sequence: TGTGCCAGCCTCGGGGGACGAGGGTCTAACACTGAAGCTTTCTTT. V gene TRBV28 combines with J gene TRBJ1-1, with a possible D match to TRBD1 (5 bases). There are 15 residues in the CDR3. The ends were cut back, 8 bases at V and 2 bases at J, with 18 bases in the middle. The germline gives CDR1 MDHEN, CDR2 SYDVKM.

In its sample, this clone was seen a few times. This chain uses TRBV9 with TRBJ2-3, with D tentatively TRBD2 (7 bases). The CDR3 sequence is 17 residues long. Germline values: CDR1 SGDLS, CDR2 YYNGEE. The V end was cut by 0 bases, the J end by 2 bases, with 16 bases between. DNA for the CDR3: TGTGCCAGCAGCGTAGGCGGGGGCACCTCCCCCACAGATACGCAGTATTTT. Its translation is CASSVGGGTSPTDTQYF.

The rearrangement joins TRBV7-6 to TRBJ1-4; TRBD1 agrees at 7 bases. Germline CDR1 is SGHVS and CDR2 is FNYEAQ. The CDR3 has 15 amino acids. Losses at the gene ends were 5 bases for V and 1 base for J; bases not matched to a gene: 4. The CDR3: CASSAGGGTNEKLFF. The DNA of the CDR3 is TGTGCCAGCAGCGCAGGGGGGGGAACTAATGAAAAACTGTTTTTT. The whole variable domain, filled in from reference TRBV7-6 and TRBJ1-4, reads GAGVSQSPRYKVTKRGQDVALRCDPISGHVSLYWYRQALGQGPEFLTYFNYEAQQDKSGLPNDRFSAERPEGSISTLTIQRTEQRDSAMYRCASSAGGGTNEKLFFGSGTQLSVL.

J is TRBJ2-5 and V is TRBV10-3; D may be TRBD1 (7 bases). The CDR3 has 15 residues. The germline gives CDR1 ENHRY, CDR2 SYGVKD. V lost 3 bases to trimming and J lost 2 bases, with 13 bases between them. The chain's CDR3 is CAISDPTGTQETQYF. In DNA form, the CDR3 reads TGTGCCATCAGTGATCCGACAGGGACTCAAGAGACCCAGTACTTC.